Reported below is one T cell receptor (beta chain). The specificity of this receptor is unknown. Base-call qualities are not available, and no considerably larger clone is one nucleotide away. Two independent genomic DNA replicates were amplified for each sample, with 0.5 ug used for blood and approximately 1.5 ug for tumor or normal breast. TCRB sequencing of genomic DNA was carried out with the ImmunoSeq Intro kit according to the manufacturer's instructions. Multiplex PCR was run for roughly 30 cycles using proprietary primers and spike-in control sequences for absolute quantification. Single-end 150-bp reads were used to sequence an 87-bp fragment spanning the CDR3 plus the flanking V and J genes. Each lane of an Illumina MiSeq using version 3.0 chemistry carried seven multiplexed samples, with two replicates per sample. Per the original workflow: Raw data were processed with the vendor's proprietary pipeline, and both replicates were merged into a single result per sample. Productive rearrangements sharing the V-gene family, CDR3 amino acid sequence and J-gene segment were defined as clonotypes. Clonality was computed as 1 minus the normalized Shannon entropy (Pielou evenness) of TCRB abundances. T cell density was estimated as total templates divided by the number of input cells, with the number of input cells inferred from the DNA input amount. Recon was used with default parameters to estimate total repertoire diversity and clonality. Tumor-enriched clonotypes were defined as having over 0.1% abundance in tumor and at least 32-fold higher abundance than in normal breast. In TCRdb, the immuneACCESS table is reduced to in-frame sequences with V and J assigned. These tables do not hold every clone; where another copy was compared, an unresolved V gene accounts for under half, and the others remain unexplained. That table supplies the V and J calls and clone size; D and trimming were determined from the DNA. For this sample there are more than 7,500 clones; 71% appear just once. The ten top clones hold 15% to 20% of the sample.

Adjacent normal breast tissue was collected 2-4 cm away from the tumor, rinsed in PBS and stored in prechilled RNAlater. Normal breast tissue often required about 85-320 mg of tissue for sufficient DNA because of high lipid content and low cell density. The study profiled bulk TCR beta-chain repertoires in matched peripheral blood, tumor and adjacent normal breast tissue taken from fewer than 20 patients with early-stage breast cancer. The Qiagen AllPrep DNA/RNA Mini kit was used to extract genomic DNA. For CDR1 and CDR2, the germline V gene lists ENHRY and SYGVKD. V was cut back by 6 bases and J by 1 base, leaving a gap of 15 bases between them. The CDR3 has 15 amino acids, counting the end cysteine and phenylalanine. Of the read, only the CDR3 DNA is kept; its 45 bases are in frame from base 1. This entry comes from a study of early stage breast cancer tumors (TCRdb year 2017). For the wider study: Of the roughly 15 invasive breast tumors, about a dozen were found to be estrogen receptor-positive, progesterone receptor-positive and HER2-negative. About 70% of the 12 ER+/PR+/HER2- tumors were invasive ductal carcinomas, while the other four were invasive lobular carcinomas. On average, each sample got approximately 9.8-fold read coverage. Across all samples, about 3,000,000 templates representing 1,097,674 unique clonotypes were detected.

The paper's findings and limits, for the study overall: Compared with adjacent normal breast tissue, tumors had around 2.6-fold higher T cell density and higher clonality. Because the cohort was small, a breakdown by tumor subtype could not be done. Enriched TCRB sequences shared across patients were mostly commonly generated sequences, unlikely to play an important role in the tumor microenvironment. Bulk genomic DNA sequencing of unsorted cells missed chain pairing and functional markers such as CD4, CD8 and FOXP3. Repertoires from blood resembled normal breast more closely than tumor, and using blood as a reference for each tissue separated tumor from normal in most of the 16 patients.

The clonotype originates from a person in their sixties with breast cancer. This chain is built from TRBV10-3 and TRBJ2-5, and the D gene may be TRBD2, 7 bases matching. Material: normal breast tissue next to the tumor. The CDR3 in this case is CAISGGGGSQETQYF. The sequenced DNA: TGTGCCATCAGCGGAGGGGGGGGATCCCAAGAGACCCAGTACTTC.